Listed below are T cell receptor beta chains from one sample, sequenced in a study of CD8+ T cells in alopecia areata. Assay used: immunoSEQ multiplex PCR; TCRdb lists only in-frame clones, some missing. The table includes about 180,000 clones, over 55% detected once. Sequences were derived from CD4+ T cells sorted from blood, sampled at week 0. These receptor sequences come from a human donor with alopecia areata. The CDR3 runs from the conserved cysteine through the conserved F or W. The D gene is left open where the match is weak. Size is omitted from some rows. Given values are once, few, many or a class for expanded clones.

>TRBD1|once|TRBJ1-1|14|TRBV6-5
CASSYRGQGTEAFF
TGTGCCAGCAGTTACAGGGGGCAGGGTACTGAAGCTTTCTTT
>-|-|TRBJ1-2|12|TRBV29-1
CSVVRTNDGYTF
TGCAGCGTTGTTAGGACTAATGATGGCTACACCTTC
>-|once|TRBJ2-5|12|TRBV2
CASSYASETQYF
TGTGCCAGCAGTTATGCCTCGGAGACCCAGTACTTC
>-|-|TRBJ1-2|10|TRBV2
CASSDRGYTF
TGTGCCAGCAGTGACAGAGGCTACACCTTC
>-|-|TRBJ1-1|14|TRBV30
CAVDAEGLNTEAFF
TGTGCCGTGGACGCCGAGGGCTTGAACACTGAAGCTTTCTTT
>-|-|TRBJ2-3|16|TRBV5-6
CASRGWLQLQTDTQYF
TGTGCCAGCAGGGGGTGGCTACAACTGCAGACAGATACGCAGTATTTT
>TRBD1|-|TRBJ2-3|15|TRBV23-1
CASSQSGTGTDTQYF
TGCGCCAGCAGTCAATCGGGGACAGGCACAGATACGCAGTATTTT
>-|-|TRBJ2-3|13|TRBV7-2
CASSLASTDTQYF
TGTGCCAGCAGCTTAGCCAGCACAGATACGCAGTATTTT
>-|-|TRBJ2-7|11|TRBV29-1
CSVGESYEQYF
TGCAGCGTTGGTGAATCCTACGAGCAGTACTTC
>-|few|TRBJ1-1|11|TRBV29-1
CSAKAYTEAFF
TGCAGCGCAAAGGCCTACACTGAAGCTTTCTTT
>TRBD1|-|TRBJ1-5|15|TRBV2
CASSWGQGRNQPQHF
TGTGCCAGCAGTTGGGGACAGGGTAGGAATCAGCCCCAGCATTTT
>TRBD1|-|TRBJ2-5|13|TRBV5-8
CASSRQGGETQYF
TGTGCCAGTTCCAGACAGGGCGGGGAGACCCAGTACTTC
>-|-|TRBJ2-3|15|TRBV9
CASSVGPPGPDTQYF
TGTGCCAGCAGCGTAGGACCTCCCGGCCCAGATACGCAGTATTTT
>-|-|TRBJ1-1|13|TRBV30
CACLSQMNTEAFF
TGTGCCTGCCTGAGTCAGATGAACACTGAAGCTTTCTTT
>-|-|TRBJ1-1|13|TRBV29-1
CSVGAGMNTEAFF
TGCAGCGTTGGGGCAGGCATGAACACTGAAGCTTTCTTT
>TRBD1|few|TRBJ1-5|15|TRBV6-5
CASSALTGGHQPQHF
TGTGCCAGCAGTGCTTTGACAGGGGGTCATCAGCCCCAGCATTTT
>-|few|TRBJ1-6|16|TRBV11-2
CASLQYGEGNNSPLHF
TGTGCCAGCCTACAATATGGAGAGGGAAATAATTCACCCCTCCACTTT
>-|once|TRBJ1-4|13|TRBV4-1
CASSQVAGEKLFF
TGCGCCAGCAGCCAAGTTGCAGGGGAAAAACTGTTTTTT
>-|few|TRBJ1-1|12|TRBV29-1
CSVDLGRAKAFF
TGCAGCGTTGATCTAGGGAGGGCAAAAGCTTTCTTT
>-|-|TRBJ1-1|15|TRBV5-6
CASSWAGAGGAEAFF
TGTGCCAGCAGCTGGGCCGGCGCAGGCGGGGCTGAAGCTTTCTTT
>-|few|TRBJ2-5|13|TRBV7-3
CASSLTRLETQYF
TGTGCCAGCAGCTTAACGCGCTTAGAGACCCAGTACTTC
>-|-|TRBJ1-5|14|TRBV27
CASRPTGWEQPQHF
TGTGCCAGCAGACCTACAGGGTGGGAGCAGCCCCAGCATTTT
>TRBD2|-|TRBJ2-3|15|TRBV5-1
CASRSGLAATDTQYF
TGCGCCAGCAGATCCGGACTAGCGGCCACAGATACGCAGTATTTT
>-|-|TRBJ1-2|12|TRBV7-9
CASTQGPGGYTF
TGTGCCAGCACTCAGGGACCGGGCGGCTACACCTTC
>-|-|TRBJ2-5|11|TRBV10-3
CAMGNQETQYF
TGTGCCATGGGTAACCAAGAGACCCAGTACTTC
>-|once|TRBJ1-1|12|TRBV29-1
CSAERADTEAFF
TGCAGCGCTGAGAGGGCGGACACTGAAGCTTTCTTT
>-|-|TRBJ1-2|12|TRBV5-6
CASSLVGGGYTF
TGTGCCAGCAGCTTGGTCGGGGGAGGCTACACCTTC
>-|few|TRBJ1-2|14|TRBV2
CASSQQRANYGYTF
TGTGCCAGCAGCCAACAAAGGGCTAACTATGGCTACACCTTC